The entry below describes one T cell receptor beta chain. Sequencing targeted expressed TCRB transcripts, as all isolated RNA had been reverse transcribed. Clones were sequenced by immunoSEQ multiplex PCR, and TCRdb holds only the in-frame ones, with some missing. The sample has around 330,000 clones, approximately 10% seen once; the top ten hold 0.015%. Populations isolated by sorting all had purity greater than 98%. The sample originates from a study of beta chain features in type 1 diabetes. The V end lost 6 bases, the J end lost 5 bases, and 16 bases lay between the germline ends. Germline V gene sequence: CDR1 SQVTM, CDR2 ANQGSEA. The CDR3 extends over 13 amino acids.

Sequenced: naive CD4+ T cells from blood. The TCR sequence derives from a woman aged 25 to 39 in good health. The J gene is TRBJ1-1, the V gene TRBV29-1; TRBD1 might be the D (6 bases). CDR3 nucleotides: TGCAGCGTCTCCCCGACAGGACGAACTGAAGCTTTCTTT. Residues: CSVSPTGRTEAFF.